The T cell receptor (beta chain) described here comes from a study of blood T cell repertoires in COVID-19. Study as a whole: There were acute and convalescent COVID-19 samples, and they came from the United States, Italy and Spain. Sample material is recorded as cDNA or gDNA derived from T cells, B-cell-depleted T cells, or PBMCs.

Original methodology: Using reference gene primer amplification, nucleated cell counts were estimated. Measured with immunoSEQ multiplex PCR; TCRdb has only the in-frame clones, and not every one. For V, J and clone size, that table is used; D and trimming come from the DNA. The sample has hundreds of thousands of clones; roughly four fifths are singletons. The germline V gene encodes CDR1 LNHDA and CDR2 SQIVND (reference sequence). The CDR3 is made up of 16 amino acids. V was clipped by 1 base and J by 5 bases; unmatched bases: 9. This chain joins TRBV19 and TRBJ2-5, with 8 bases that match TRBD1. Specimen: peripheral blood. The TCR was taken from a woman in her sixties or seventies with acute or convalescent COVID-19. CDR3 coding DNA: TGTGCCAGTAGTATAGCGGGACAGGTAACGGTGGAGACCCAGTACTTC. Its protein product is CASSIAGQVTVETQYF. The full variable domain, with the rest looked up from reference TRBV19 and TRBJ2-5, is DGGITQSPKYLFRKEGQNVTLSCEQNLNHDAMYWYRQDPGQGLRLIYYSQIVNDFQKGDIAEGYSVSREKKESFPLTVTSAQKNPTAFYLCASSIAGQVTVETQYFGPGTRLLVL.